These 2 T cell receptor beta chains came from one sample sequenced in a study of T-cell reconstitution after alpha-beta-depleted transplantation in children. This sample's TCRbeta library carried unique molecular identifier barcodes. TCRdb reprocessed the PCR reads with MiXCR, giving one entry per CDR3 protein. The sample includes 350,000 to 400,000 distinct CDR3 sequences, about 14% of them seen just once. Source: PBMCs, taken from the stem cell graft. All receptors derive from a human donor who donated a stem cell graft to a child with Fanconi anemia.

This clonotype appeared many times. The chain has TRBV5-1 and TRBJ1-1; D is undetermined. Germline V gene data show CDR1 as SGHRS and CDR2 as YFSETQ. The CDR3 sequence is 14 residues long. Trimming pared 0 bases from V and 1 base from J, leaving 7 bases between. The CDR3 loop is CASSLETENTEAFF. DNA of the CDR3: TGCGCCAGCAGCTTGGAGACGGAGAACACTGAAGCTTTCTTT. Full variable domain (missing parts from reference TRBV5-1 and TRBJ1-1): KAGVTQTPRYLIKTRGQQVTLSCSPISGHRSVSWYQQTPGQGLQFLFEYFSETQRNKGNFPGRFSGRQFSNSRSEMNVSTLELGDSALYLCASSLETENTEAFFGQGTRLTVV.

This clonotype was found a few times. This chain joins TRBV6-2 or TRBV6-3 and TRBJ2-7, with 9 bases lining up with TRBD2. V shed 0 bases and J 2 bases; nucleotides not matched to a gene: 5. Germline loops: CDR1 MNHEY, CDR2 SVGEGT. This CDR3 comprises 16 residues. The CDR3 spells CASSYSKERGAYEQYV. DNA for the CDR3: TGTGCCAGCAGTTACTCGAAAGAGCGGGGGGCCTACGAGCAGTACGTC.